This T cell receptor (beta chain) comes out of a study of T cells in localized non-small cell lung cancer. Overall study results and limits: A higher density of T cells in blood coincided with extended overall survival. In adjacent lung, a median around 57 of the top 100 tumor clones were found. Owing to sequencing of a solitary tumor region, heterogeneity cannot be discounted.

Measured with immunoSEQ multiplex PCR; TCRdb has only the in-frame clones, and not every one. The sample has roughly 38,000 clones, approximately 90% seen once; the top ten hold under 7%. On this clone: Its cognate antigen is unknown.

Trimming took 1 base from V and 5 from J, leaving 22 bases between them. The CDR3 runs to 17 residues. Germline V gene sequence: CDR1 SGHDT, CDR2 YYEEEE. The V gene is TRBV5-6, the J gene TRBJ2-7; D is possibly TRBD2 (5 bases). The sequence was collected from a male donor older than 55 with stage II lung adenocarcinoma. The starting material was peripheral blood mononuclear cells, obtained before any cancer treatment. As DNA, the CDR3 is TGTGCCAGCAGCTTGCGCCTGGGTGTAGCGCAACGCCACGAGCAGTACTTC. It translates to CASSLRLGVAQRHEQYF.